There are a few counts of the clone carrying this T cell receptor beta chain. Antigen: not known. This sample was included in a study of blood T cells in healthy people across ages. Study at large: About one barcoded beta molecule was captured per two T cells (by template switching). Study conclusions and caveats: Donor CMV status, an unknown factor, possibly confounded changes in expanded clonotypes.

CDR3 length: 15 amino acids. Per the germline V gene, CDR1 is MNHNY and CDR2 is SVGAGI (reference sequence). V dropped 0 bases and J dropped 3 bases, with 9 bases sitting between them. Donor samples were obtained from healthy Caucasian individuals from Russia, aged about 6 to 90. Through a sample-barcoded 5' primer and a J-beta primer mix, a second PCR was run for roughly 6 to 12 cycles. TCRdb reanalysed the 5' RACE reads using MiXCR and keeps one entry per CDR3 protein. This table holds 700,000 or so distinct CDR3 sequences, 22% found once. Sequencing was done on a sample of blood. The V call is TRBV6-6, the J call TRBJ1-5, with D uncertain. This clonotype was sampled from a man between 65 and 79 years old in good health. The DNA for the CDR3 is TGTGCCAGCAGTTACTCTGAAAGGGTCAATCAGCCCCAGCATTTT. Amino acids: CASSYSERVNQPQHF.